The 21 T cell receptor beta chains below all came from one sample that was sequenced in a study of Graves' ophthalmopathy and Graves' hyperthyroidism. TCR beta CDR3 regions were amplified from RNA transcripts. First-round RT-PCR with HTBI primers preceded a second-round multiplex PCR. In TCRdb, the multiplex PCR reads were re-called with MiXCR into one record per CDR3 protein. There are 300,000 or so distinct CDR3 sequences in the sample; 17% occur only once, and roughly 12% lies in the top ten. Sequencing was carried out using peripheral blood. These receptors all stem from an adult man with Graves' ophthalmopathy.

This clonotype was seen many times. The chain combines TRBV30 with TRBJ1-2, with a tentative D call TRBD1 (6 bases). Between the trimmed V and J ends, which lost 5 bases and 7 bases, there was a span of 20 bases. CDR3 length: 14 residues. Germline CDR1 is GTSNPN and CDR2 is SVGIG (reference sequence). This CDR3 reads CAWDGQIARPGYTF. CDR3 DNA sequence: TGTGCCTGGGATGGACAGATTGCCCGACCTGGCTACACCTTC.

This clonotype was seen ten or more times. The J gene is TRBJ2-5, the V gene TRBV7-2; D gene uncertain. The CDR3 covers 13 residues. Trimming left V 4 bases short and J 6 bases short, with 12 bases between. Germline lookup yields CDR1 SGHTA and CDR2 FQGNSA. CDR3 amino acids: CASSSPSTKTQYF. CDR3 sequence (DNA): TGTGCCAGCAGCTCGCCCTCTACGAAGACCCAGTACTTC.

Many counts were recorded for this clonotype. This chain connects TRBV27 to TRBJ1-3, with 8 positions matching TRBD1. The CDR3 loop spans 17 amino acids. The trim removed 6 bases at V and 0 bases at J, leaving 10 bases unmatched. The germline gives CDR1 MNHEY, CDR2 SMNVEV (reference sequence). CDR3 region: CASSRGQGPLSGNTIYF. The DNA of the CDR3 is TGTGCCAGCAGCCGAGGACAGGGCCCCCTCTCTGGAAACACCATATATTTT.

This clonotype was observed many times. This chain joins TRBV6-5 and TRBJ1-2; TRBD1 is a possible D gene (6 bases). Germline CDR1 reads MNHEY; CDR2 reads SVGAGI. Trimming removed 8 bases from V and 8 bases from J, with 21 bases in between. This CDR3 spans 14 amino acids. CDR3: CASSTSGGNGGYTF. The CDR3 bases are TGTGCCAGCTCTACTTCCGGGGGCAACGGGGGCTACACCTTC.

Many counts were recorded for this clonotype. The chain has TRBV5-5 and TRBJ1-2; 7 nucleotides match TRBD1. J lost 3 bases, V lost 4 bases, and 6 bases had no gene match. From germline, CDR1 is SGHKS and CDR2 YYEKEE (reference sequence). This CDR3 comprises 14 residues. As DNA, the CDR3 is TGTGCCAGCAGCCCAGGGGGGGGATACTATGGCTACACCTTC. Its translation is CASSPGGGYYGYTF.

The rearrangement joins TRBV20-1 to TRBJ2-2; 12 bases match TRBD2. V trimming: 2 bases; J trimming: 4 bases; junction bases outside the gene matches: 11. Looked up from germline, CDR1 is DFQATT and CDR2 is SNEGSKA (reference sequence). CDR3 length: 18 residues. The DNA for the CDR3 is TGCAGTGCTAGACCTAGCGGGGGGGCCTCCCGGTTCACCGGGGAGCTGTTTTTT. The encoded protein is CSARPSGGASRFTGELFF.

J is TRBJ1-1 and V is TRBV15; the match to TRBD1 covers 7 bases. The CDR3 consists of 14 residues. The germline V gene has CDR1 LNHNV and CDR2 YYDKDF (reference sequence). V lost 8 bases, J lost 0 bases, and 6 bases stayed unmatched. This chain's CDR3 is CATAQTGLNTEAFF. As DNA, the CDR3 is TGTGCCACCGCACAGACAGGGCTGAACACTGAAGCTTTCTTT.

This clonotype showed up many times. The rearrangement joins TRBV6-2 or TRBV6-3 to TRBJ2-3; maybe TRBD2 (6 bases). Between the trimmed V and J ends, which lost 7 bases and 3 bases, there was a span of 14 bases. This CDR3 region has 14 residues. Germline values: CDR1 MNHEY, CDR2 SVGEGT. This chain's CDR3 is CASTRGGRTDTQYF. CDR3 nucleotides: TGTGCCAGCACCCGTGGGGGGAGAACAGATACGCAGTATTTT.

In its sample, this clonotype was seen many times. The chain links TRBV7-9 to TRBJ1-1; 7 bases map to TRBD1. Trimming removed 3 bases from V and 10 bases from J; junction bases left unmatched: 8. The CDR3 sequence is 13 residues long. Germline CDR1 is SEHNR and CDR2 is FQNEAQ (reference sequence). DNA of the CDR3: TGTGCCAGCAGCTTCGAGGCAGGGGGGGGAGCTTTCTTT. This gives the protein CASSFEAGGGAFF.

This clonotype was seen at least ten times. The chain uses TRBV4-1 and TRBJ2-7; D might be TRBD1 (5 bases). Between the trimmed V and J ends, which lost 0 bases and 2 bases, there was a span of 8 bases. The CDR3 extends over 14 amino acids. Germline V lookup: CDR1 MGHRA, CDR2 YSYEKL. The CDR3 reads CASSQDTGPYEQYF. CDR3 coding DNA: TGCGCCAGCAGCCAAGATACAGGTCCCTACGAGCAGTACTTC.

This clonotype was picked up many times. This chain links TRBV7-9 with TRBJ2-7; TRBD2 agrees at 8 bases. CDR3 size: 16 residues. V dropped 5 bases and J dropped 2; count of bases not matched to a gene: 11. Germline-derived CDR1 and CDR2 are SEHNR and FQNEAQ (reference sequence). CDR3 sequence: CASSPSVVSGTYEQYF. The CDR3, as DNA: TGTGCCAGCAGCCCTTCGGTGGTTAGCGGGACCTACGAGCAGTACTTC.

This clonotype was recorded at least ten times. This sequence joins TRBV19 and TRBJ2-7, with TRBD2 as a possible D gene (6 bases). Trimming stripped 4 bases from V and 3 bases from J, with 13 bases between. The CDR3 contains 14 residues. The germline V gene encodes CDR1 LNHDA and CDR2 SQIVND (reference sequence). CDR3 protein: CASSTASASYEQYF. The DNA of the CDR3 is TGTGCCAGTAGTACGGCTAGCGCTAGCTACGAGCAGTACTTC.

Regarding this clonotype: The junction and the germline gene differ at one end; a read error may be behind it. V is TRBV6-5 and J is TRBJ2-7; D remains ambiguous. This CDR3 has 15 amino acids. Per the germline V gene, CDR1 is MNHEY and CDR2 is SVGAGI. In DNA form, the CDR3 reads TGTGCCAGCAGTTACTCGATAGAAAAACCCGTCGAGCAGTCCTTC. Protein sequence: CASSYSIEKPVEQSF.

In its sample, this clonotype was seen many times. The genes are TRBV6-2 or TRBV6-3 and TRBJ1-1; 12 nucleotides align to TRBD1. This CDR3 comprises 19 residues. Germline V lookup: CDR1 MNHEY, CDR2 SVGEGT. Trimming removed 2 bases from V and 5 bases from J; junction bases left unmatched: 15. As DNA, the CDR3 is TGTGCCAGCAGTTACACAGCGGCCGGGACAGGGGGCTGGGGGACTGAAGCTTTCTTT. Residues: CASSYTAAGTGGWGTEAFF.

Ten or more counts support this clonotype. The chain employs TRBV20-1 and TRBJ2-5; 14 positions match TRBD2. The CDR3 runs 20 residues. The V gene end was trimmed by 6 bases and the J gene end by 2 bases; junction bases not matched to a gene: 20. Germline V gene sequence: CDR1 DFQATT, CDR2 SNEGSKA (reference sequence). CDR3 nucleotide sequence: TGCAGTGCCCTAGCTGAGACGGGGACTAGCGGGAGATGGCGGCAAGAGACCCAGTACTTC. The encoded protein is CSALAETGTSGRWRQETQYF.

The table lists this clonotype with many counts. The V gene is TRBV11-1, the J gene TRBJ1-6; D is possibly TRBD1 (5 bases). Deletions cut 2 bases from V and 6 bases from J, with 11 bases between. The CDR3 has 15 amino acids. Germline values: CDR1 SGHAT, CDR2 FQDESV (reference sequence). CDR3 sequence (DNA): TGTGCCAGCAGCTTACGTGGGGGTAGTAATTCACCCCTCCACTTT. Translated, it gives CASSLRGGSNSPLHF.

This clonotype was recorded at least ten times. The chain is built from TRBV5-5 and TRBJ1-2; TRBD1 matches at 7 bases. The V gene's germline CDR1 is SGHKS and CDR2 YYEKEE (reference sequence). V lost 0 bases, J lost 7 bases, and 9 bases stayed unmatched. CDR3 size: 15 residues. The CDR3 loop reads CASSLANAGGSGYTF. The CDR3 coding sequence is TGTGCCAGCAGCTTGGCCAATGCAGGGGGGAGTGGCTACACCTTC.

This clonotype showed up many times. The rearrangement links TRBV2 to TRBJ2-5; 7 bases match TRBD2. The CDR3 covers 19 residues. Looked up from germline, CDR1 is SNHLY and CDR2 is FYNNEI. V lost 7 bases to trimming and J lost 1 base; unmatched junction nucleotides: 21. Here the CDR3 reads CASTQRWYQASGGQETQYF. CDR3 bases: TGTGCCAGCACCCAAAGGTGGTATCAGGCTAGCGGAGGCCAAGAGACCCAGTACTTC.

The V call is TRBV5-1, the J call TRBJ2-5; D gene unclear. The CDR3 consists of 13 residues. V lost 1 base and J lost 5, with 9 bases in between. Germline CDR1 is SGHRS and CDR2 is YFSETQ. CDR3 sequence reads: CASSLTMMETQYF. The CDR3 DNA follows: TGCGCCAGCAGCTTGACGATGATGGAGACCCAGTACTTC.

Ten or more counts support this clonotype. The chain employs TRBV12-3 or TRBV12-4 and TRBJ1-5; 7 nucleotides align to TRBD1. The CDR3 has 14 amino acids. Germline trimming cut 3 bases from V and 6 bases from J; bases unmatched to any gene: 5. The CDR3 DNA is TGTGCCAGCAGTTTTAGGTCAGGGGGTCAGCCCCAGCATTTT. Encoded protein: CASSFRSGGQPQHF.

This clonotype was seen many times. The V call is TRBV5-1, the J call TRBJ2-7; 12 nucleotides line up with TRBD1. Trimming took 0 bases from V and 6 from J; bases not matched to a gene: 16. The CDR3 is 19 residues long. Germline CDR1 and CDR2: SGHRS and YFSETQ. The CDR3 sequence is CASSLAEIGTGTGGGEQYF. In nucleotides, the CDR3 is TGCGCCAGCAGCTTGGCCGAGATAGGCACCGGGACAGGGGGCGGCGAGCAGTACTTC. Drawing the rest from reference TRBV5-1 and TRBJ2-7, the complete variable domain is KAGVTQTPRYLIKTRGQQVTLSCSPISGHRSVSWYQQTPGQGLQFLFEYFSETQRNKGNFPGRFSGRQFSNSRSEMNVSTLELGDSALYLCASSLAEIGTGTGGGEQYFGPGTRLTVT.